Here is one TCR beta chain with its context. Its target is not known. Germline loops: CDR1 MNHEY, CDR2 SMNVEV (reference sequence). The V and J ends lost 6 bases and 4 bases, in that order; junction bases with no gene match: 6. The CDR3 sequence is 14 residues long. Using a J-beta primer mix together with a sample-barcoded 5' primer, a second PCR was run for roughly 7 to 12 cycles. TCRdb reanalysed the 5' RACE reads using MiXCR and keeps one entry per CDR3 protein. This table has about 620,000 distinct CDR3 sequences, roughly half appearing once. A minimum of 5 micrograms of total RNA was extracted per sample. This entry is derived from a study of blood T cells in healthy people across ages. Study conclusions and caveats: Expanded clonotype changes were possibly confounded by unknown donor CMV status.

The chain joins TRBV27 to TRBJ2-3, with TRBD2 matching over 8 bases. The origin of this receptor is an elderly woman in good health. Sequenced input: blood. The CDR3 loop is CASRLAGSPDTQYF. The CDR3 DNA is TGTGCCAGCAGATTAGCGGGGTCCCCAGATACGCAGTATTTT.